Listed below are T cell receptor beta chains from one sample, sequenced in a study of Ad26.COV2.S vaccination and SARS-CoV-2 variants. The data were produced by immunoSEQ multiplex PCR, yet TCRdb's version contains in-frame clones alone and is incomplete. The sample records approximately 350,000 clones, 83% being singletons. This material consisted of peripheral blood, taken in a trial of Ad26.COV2.S vaccine versus placebo. The receptors stem from a person between 18 and 60 years old who received the Ad26.COV2.S COVID-19 vaccine or a placebo. Both conserved end residues are part of each CDR3. D genes are given only for firm matches. The size of a clone is reported for some rows only, either as once, few or many, or as a class for expanded clones.

V gene: TRBV19
D gene: TRBD2
clone size: .
J gene: TRBJ2-1
CDR3 protein: CASSKSSGVTYNEQFF
CDR3 DNA: TGTGCCAGTAGCAAATCTAGCGGGGTCACCTACAATGAGCAGTTCTTC

V gene: TRBV4-1
D gene: TRBD1
clone size: .
J gene: TRBJ1-4
CDR3 protein: CASTPRRGRANEKLFF
CDR3 DNA: TGCGCCAGCACCCCTCGGAGGGGGCGGGCTAATGAAAAACTGTTTTTT

V gene: TRBV6-5
D gene: .
clone size: .
J gene: TRBJ2-7
CDR3 protein: CATSRGRFPNEQYF
CDR3 DNA: TGTGCCACCAGTCGGGGCCGTTTTCCCAACGAGCAGTACTTC

V gene: TRBV19
D gene: .
clone size: .
J gene: TRBJ1-5
CDR3 protein: CASSNRVSNQPQHF
CDR3 DNA: TGTGCCAGTAGTAACAGGGTTAGCAATCAGCCCCAGCATTTT

V gene: TRBV14
D gene: .
clone size: .
J gene: TRBJ2-2
CDR3 protein: CASSQSWDTSAGELFF
CDR3 DNA: TGTGCCAGCAGCCAGTCCTGGGACACCTCGGCCGGGGAGCTGTTTTTT

V gene: TRBV4-1
D gene: .
clone size: once
J gene: TRBJ2-7
CDR3 protein: CASSQDKRDSYEQYF
CDR3 DNA: TGCGCCAGCAGCCAAGATAAGCGTGACTCCTACGAGCAGTACTTC

V gene: TRBV6-2/TRBV6-3
D gene: .
clone size: many
J gene: TRBJ1-5
CDR3 protein: CASSYFSNQPQHF
CDR3 DNA: TGTGCCAGCAGTTATTTTAGCAATCAGCCCCAGCATTTT

V gene: TRBV29-1
D gene: TRBD2
clone size: .
J gene: TRBJ2-2
CDR3 protein: CSVVGMASGSTGELFF
CDR3 DNA: TGCAGCGTTGTTGGCATGGCTAGCGGGAGTACCGGGGAGCTGTTTTTT

V gene: TRBV29-1
D gene: .
clone size: .
J gene: TRBJ2-5
CDR3 protein: CSVLADKQTQYF
CDR3 DNA: TGCAGCGTGTTAGCGGATAAACAGACCCAGTACTTC

V gene: TRBV6-5
D gene: TRBD2
clone size: few
J gene: TRBJ2-2
CDR3 protein: CASSKLAGETGELFF
CDR3 DNA: TGTGCCAGCAGTAAGCTAGCGGGAGAGACCGGGGAGCTGTTTTTT

V gene: TRBV4-2
D gene: .
clone size: .
J gene: TRBJ2-1
CDR3 protein: CASSVRGGSYNEQFF
CDR3 DNA: TGTGCCAGCAGCGTTAGGGGGGGGTCCTACAATGAGCAGTTCTTC

V gene: TRBV7-2
D gene: TRBD2
clone size: .
J gene: TRBJ2-7
CDR3 protein: CASSPTSGRAFEQYF
CDR3 DNA: TGTGCCAGCAGCCCAACTAGCGGGAGGGCATTCGAGCAGTACTTC

V gene: TRBV7-2
D gene: .
clone size: .
J gene: TRBJ2-5
CDR3 protein: CASSLAGAYKETQYF
CDR3 DNA: TGTGCCAGCAGCTTAGCGGGGGCCTATAAAGAGACCCAGTACTTC

V gene: TRBV18
D gene: TRBD2
clone size: .
J gene: TRBJ2-1
CDR3 protein: CASSPSSSASGRLNNEQFF
CDR3 DNA: TGTGCCAGCTCACCTTCGTCTTCGGCTAGCGGGAGATTGAACAATGAGCAGTTCTTC

V gene: TRBV7-7
D gene: TRBD1
clone size: .
J gene: TRBJ2-1
CDR3 protein: CASRLPQPLLDRGNEQFF
CDR3 DNA: TGTGCCAGCAGGTTACCTCAACCTCTTCTGGACAGGGGCAATGAGCAGTTCTTC

V gene: TRBV27
D gene: .
clone size: .
J gene: TRBJ1-5
CDR3 protein: CASSLAGDQPQHF
CDR3 DNA: TGTGCCAGCAGTTTGGCGGGCGATCAGCCCCAGCATTTT

V gene: TRBV13
D gene: .
clone size: .
J gene: TRBJ2-5
CDR3 protein: CASSPTGSDDQYF
CDR3 DNA: TGTGCCAGCAGCCCCACAGGTTCTGATGACCAGTACTTC

V gene: TRBV11-3
D gene: .
clone size: few
J gene: TRBJ2-2
CDR3 protein: CASSLGGSGELFF
CDR3 DNA: TGTGCCAGCAGCTTAGGGGGATCCGGGGAGCTGTTTTTT

V gene: TRBV3-1/TRBV3-2
D gene: .
clone size: .
J gene: TRBJ2-5
CDR3 protein: CASSQVSGLSRVRETQYF
CDR3 DNA: TGTGCCAGCAGCCAAGTCTCCGGGCTTTCGAGAGTGCGAGAGACCCAGTACTTC

V gene: TRBV9
D gene: .
clone size: .
J gene: TRBJ1-3
CDR3 protein: CASSVRDTYSGNTIYF
CDR3 DNA: TGTGCCAGCAGCGTACGGGACACCTACTCTGGAAACACCATATATTTT

V gene: TRBV3-1/TRBV3-2
D gene: .
clone size: .
J gene: TRBJ1-6
CDR3 protein: CASSRTVRNSPLHF
CDR3 DNA: TGTGCCAGCAGCCGGACGGTAAGGAATTCACCCCTCCACTTT

V gene: TRBV19
D gene: TRBD1
clone size: .
J gene: TRBJ2-2
CDR3 protein: CASSNQGAIGELFF
CDR3 DNA: TGTGCCAGTAGTAACCAGGGGGCGATCGGGGAGCTGTTTTTT